This TCR beta chain comes out of a study of Graves' ophthalmopathy and Graves' hyperthyroidism. Amplified material comprised TCR beta CDR3 regions derived from RNA transcripts. Second-round multiplex PCR came after a first-round RT-PCR that employed HTBI primers. TCRdb re-called the multiplex PCR reads through MiXCR, storing one row per CDR3 protein. The table records about 24,000 distinct CDR3 sequences, about 50% of them present only once. Sequences were obtained from peripheral blood. The sequence derives from an adult woman with stable Graves' hyperthyroidism.

This CDR3 is CAISGASPLHF. For the CDR3, the DNA is TGTGCCATTTCAGGGGCTTCACCCCTCCACTTT. The chain combines TRBV7-8 with TRBJ1-6; D is perhaps TRBD1 (6 bases). The length of the CDR3 is 11 residues. V lost 10 bases to trimming and J lost 9 bases, with 10 bases between them. The germline CDR1 and CDR2 sequences are SGHVS and FQNEAQ.